Listed here are 5 T cell receptor beta chains from one sample, sequenced in a study of graft-versus-host responses after intestinal transplantation. Profiled with immunoSEQ multiplex PCR; TCRdb holds only in-frame clones, not every one. This sample has about 25,000 clones, with approximately 93% found just once. Material: PBMCs, obtained 18 days after transplant. The receptors were gathered from a human patient who received an intestinal transplant, so some T cells may come from the graft donor.

The gene calls are TRBV6-6 and TRBJ1-1, with D hard to call. The length of the CDR3 is 14 residues. Deletions cut 6 bases from V and 3 bases from J, with 14 bases between. The V gene's germline CDR1 is MNHNY and CDR2 SVGAGI (reference sequence). The CDR3 nucleotides are TGTGCCAGCAGCCCCCCTAGTGGTCACACTGAAGCTTTCTTT. Amino acids: CASSPPSGHTEAFF.

The chain joins TRBV7-9 to TRBJ2-1; possible D gene TRBD1, 5 bases. Germline assignment: CDR1 SEHNR and CDR2 FQNEAQ (reference sequence). The CDR3 consists of 17 residues. The V end was cut by 3 bases, the J end by 0 bases, with 15 bases between. CDR3 region: CASSFPGPRSSYNEQFF. The CDR3 bases are TGTGCCAGCAGCTTCCCAGGGCCGAGGAGCTCCTACAATGAGCAGTTCTTC.

The chain carries TRBV6-5 and TRBJ2-4; D is uncertain. Per germline, CDR1 MNHEY and CDR2 SVGAGI. The CDR3 is 15 residues long. Trimming took off 8 bases at V and 1 base at J, with 15 bases between the two ends. CDR3 nucleotide sequence: TGTGCCAGCCCACAGCTAACTGGGGCCAAAAACATTCAGTACTTC. The encoded protein is CASPQLTGAKNIQYF.

This rearrangement joins TRBV11-2 to TRBJ1-1; D is ambiguous. V shed 3 bases and J shed 0 bases, with 8 bases lying between them. Per germline, CDR1 SGHAT and CDR2 FQNNGV. The CDR3 has 14 amino acids. CDR3 coding DNA: TGTGCCAGCAGCTTTGGATTTCTGAACACTGAAGCTTTCTTT. Amino acids: CASSFGFLNTEAFF.

The rearrangement links TRBV5-6 to TRBJ1-6; unclear D gene. The CDR3 has 15 amino acids. Germline V gene sequence: CDR1 SGHDT, CDR2 YYEEEE. The V end lost 1 base, the J end lost 8 bases, and 13 bases lay between the germline ends. Here the CDR3 DNA reads TGTGCCAGCAGCTTGCAGCCGGCAGTGGATTCACCCCTCCACTTT. It codes for CASSLQPAVDSPLHF.